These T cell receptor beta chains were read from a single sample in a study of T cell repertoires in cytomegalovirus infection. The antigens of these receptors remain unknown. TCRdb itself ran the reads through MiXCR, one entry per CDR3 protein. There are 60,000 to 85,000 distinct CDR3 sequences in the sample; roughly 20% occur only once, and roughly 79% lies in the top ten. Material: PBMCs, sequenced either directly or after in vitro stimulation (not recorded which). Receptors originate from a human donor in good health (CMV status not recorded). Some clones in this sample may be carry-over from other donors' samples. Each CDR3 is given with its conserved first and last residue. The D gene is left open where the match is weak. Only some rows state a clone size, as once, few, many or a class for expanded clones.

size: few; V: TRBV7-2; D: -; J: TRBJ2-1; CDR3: CASSLAIGGLGEQFF; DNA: TGTGCCAGCAGCTTAGCGATCGGGGGGCTCGGTGAGCAGTTCTTC
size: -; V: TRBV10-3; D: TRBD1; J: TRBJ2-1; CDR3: CAISEGQDIDKQFF; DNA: TGTGCCATCAGTGAGGGACAGGACATTGATAAGCAGTTCTTC
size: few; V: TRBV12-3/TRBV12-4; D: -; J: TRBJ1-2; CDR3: CASSLSDAHWAGYTF; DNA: TGTGCCAGCAGTTTAAGCGACGCACATTGGGCTGGCTACACCTTC
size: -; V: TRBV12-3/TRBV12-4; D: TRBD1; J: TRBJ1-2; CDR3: CASSQDRRNGYTF; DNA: TGTGCCAGCAGTCAGGACAGGCGGAATGGCTACACCTTC
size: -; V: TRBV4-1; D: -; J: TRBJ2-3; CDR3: CASSQVVGDTQYF; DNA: TGCGCCAGCAGCCAAGTTGTGGGAGATACGCAGTATTTT
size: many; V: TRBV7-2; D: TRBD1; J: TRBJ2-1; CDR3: CASSPQGQGFSHNEQFF; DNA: TGTGCCAGCAGCCCTCAGGGACAGGGGTTTTCTCACAATGAGCAGTTCTTC
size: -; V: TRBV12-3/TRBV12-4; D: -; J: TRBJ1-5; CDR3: CASSFVIGNQPQHF; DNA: TGTGCCAGCAGTTTTGTGATAGGGAATCAGCCCCAGCATTTT
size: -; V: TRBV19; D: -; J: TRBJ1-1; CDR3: CASKLGQNTEAFF; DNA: TGTGCCAGTAAGTTAGGGCAGAACACTGAAGCTTTCTTT
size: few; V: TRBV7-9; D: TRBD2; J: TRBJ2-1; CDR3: CASSLRKGLAAYNEQFF; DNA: TGTGCCAGCAGCTTAAGGAAAGGACTAGCGGCCTACAATGAGCAGTTCTTC
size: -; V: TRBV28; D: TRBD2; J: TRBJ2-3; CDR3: CASSKRAGFTDTQYF; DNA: TGTGCCAGCAGTAAGAGAGCGGGATTCACAGATACGCAGTATTTT
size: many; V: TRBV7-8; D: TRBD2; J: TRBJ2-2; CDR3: CASSPRMSGGSTGELFF; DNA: TGTGCCAGCAGCCCCCGCATGTCAGGCGGGAGCACCGGGGAGCTGTTTTTT
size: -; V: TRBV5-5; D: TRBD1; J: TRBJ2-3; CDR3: CASSLGQGADTQYF; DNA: TGTGCCAGCAGCTTGGGCCAGGGGGCAGATACGCAGTATTTT
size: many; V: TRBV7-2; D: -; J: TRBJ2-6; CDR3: CASSLGPSGGANVLTF; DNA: TGTGCCAGCAGCTTGGGCCCTTCGGGTGGGGCCAACGTCCTGACTTTC
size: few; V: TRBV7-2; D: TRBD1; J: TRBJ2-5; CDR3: CASSLEGAGSWETQYF; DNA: TGTGCCAGCAGCTTAGAGGGGGCAGGTAGCTGGGAGACCCAGTACTTC
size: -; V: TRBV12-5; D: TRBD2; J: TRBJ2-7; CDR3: CASGVAGTFEQYF; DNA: TGTGCTAGTGGGGTAGCGGGAACGTTCGAGCAGTACTTC
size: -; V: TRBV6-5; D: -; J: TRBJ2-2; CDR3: CASSLTGPGELFF; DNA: TGTGCCAGCAGCCTAACAGGACCCGGGGAGCTGTTTTTT
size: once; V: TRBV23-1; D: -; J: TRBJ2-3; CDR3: CASSLRAGSPADTQYF; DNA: TGCGCCAGCAGCCTAAGGGCCGGCAGTCCTGCAGATACGCAGTATTTT
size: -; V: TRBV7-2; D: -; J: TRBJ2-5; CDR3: CASSPGPLRRETQYF; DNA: TGTGCCAGCAGCCCCGGACCCCTGCGCCGGGAGACCCAGTACTTC